Following are 30 T cell receptor beta chains from one sample sequenced in a study of human T cells and chemical hapten exposure. Time point given: healthy volunteer bleed at 6 weeks. Total RNA came from unfractionated whole blood. MiXCR, run by TCRdb on the RACE reads, gives a single entry per CDR3 protein. The sample records under 45,000 distinct CDR3 sequences, approximately 5% being singletons. The sequenced sample was whole blood. These TCRs come from a human donor in good health. Some clones in this sample may be carry-over from other donors' samples.

This clonotype showed up just a few times. The CDR3 spells CASTPSGSVSNQPQHF. The CDR3 DNA reads TGTGCCAGCACCCCATCGGGGTCAGTTAGCAATCAGCCCCAGCATTTT. This rearrangement joins TRBV27 to TRBJ1-5; D is ambiguous. The V gene lost 7 bases and the J gene lost 0 bases, with 16 bases spanning the gap. Germline CDR1 reads MNHEY; CDR2 reads SMNVEV (reference sequence). There are 16 residues in the CDR3.

At least ten counts were recorded for this clonotype. V and J are TRBV28 and TRBJ2-3; unclear D gene. CDR3 length: 14 amino acids. V was clipped by 3 bases and J by 7 bases, with 14 bases between them. CDR1 is MDHEN, CDR2 SYDVKM, per germline. This CDR3 reads CASSFSGPRNTQYF. The CDR3 DNA reads as TGTGCCAGCAGTTTTTCCGGCCCACGTAATACGCAGTATTTT.

This rearrangement joins TRBV7-2 to TRBJ2-3; unclear D gene. CDR1 and CDR2 from the germline V gene are SGHTA and FQGNSA. This CDR3 spans 13 amino acids. V was cut by 6 bases and J by 7 bases, with 14 bases left in between. CDR3: CASSETFSNTQYF. Here the CDR3 DNA reads TGTGCCAGCAGTGAGACTTTTTCGAATACGCAGTATTTT.

This clonotype has ten or more counts. The rearrangement uses TRBV5-1 and TRBJ1-1, with D unclear. The CDR3 is made up of 15 amino acids. Trimming shortened V by 0 bases and J by 3 bases, and 12 bases separated the two germline ends. From germline, CDR1 is SGHRS and CDR2 YFSETQ. CDR3 sequence: CASSLEVSRDTEAFF. CDR3 nucleotides: TGCGCCAGCAGCTTGGAGGTGTCCCGGGACACTGAAGCTTTCTTT.

This clonotype was found many times. V gene TRBV6-6 combines with J gene TRBJ2-7; D gene uncertain. The CDR3 consists of 13 residues. Trimming shortened V by 4 bases and J by 1 base, and 8 bases separated the two germline ends. The germline gives CDR1 MNHNY, CDR2 SVGAGI (reference sequence). The CDR3 DNA follows: TGTGCCAGCAGTTCCGACACTTCCTACGAGCAGTACTTC. This encodes CASSSDTSYEQYF.

The chain recombines TRBV2 with TRBJ1-6; possible D gene TRBD1, 6 bases. The ends were cut back, 6 bases at V and 8 bases at J, with 20 bases in the middle. Germline V gene data show CDR1 as SNHLY and CDR2 as FYNNEI. CDR3 size: 16 residues. CDR3 protein: CASRTGRSRKDSPLHF. CDR3 coding DNA: TGTGCCAGCAGGACAGGCAGGTCGCGGAAAGATTCACCCCTCCACTTT.

This clonotype has a count of ten or more. This sequence joins TRBV15 and TRBJ2-1, with D perhaps TRBD1 (5 bases). Germline loops: CDR1 LNHNV, CDR2 YYDKDF (reference sequence). CDR3 length: 15 amino acids. Trimming took 0 bases from V and 0 from J, leaving 6 bases between them. CDR3 amino acids: CATSRDRASYNEQFF. In DNA, the CDR3 is TGTGCCACCAGCAGAGACAGGGCCTCCTACAATGAGCAGTTCTTC.

This clonotype has at least ten counts. V and J are TRBV7-9 and TRBJ2-5, with D possibly matching TRBD2 (5 bases). Per the germline V gene, CDR1 is SEHNR and CDR2 is FQNEAQ (reference sequence). The germline V and J ends were trimmed by 2 bases and 1 base, with 11 bases remaining between them. CDR3 length: 15 residues. CDR3 sequence (DNA): TGTGCCAGCAGCTTACCTCAGACTACCCAAGAGACCCAGTACTTC. Protein product: CASSLPQTTQETQYF.

The sample holds many counts of this clonotype. J is TRBJ2-5 and V is TRBV14; D perhaps matches TRBD2 (6 bases). The CDR3 extends over 17 amino acids. From germline, CDR1 is SGHDN and CDR2 FVKESK. The germline V and J ends were trimmed by 3 bases and 1 base, with 18 bases remaining between them. The CDR3 DNA reads as TGTGCCAGCAGCCACCGGGGGTCGATACGGGGCCAAGAGACCCAGTACTTC. Translating it yields CASSHRGSIRGQETQYF.

This clonotype showed up many times. The chain is built from TRBV5-1 and TRBJ2-7, with D possibly being TRBD1 (5 bases). Trimming left V 0 bases short and J 5 bases short, with 12 bases between. Germline V gene sequence: CDR1 SGHRS, CDR2 YFSETQ. This CDR3 has 14 amino acids. In DNA, the CDR3 is TGCGCCAGCAGCTTGGGGTCAGGGCAAAACGAGCAGTACTTC. Translated, it gives CASSLGSGQNEQYF.

This clonotype was seen only a few times. The rearrangement uses TRBV2 and TRBJ1-6, with 8 bases matching TRBD1. From germline, CDR1 is SNHLY and CDR2 FYNNEI. CDR3 length equals 13 residues. After removal of 8 bases from V and 7 bases from J, the junction contained 4 bases not matched to a gene. The CDR3 here is CASGPGGNSPLHF. The CDR3 DNA reads as TGTGCCAGCGGTCCAGGGGGCAATTCACCCCTCCACTTT.

This clonotype occurred many times. The V call is TRBV5-4, the J call TRBJ2-5; TRBD2 might be the D (5 bases). The V gene lost 4 bases and the J gene lost 0 bases, with 10 bases spanning the gap. Germline V gives CDR1 SGHNT, CDR2 YYREEE (reference sequence). The CDR3 has 14 amino acids. Here the CDR3 reads CASSPGSNQETQYF. The CDR3 DNA follows: TGTGCCAGCAGCCCGGGGTCTAACCAAGAGACCCAGTACTTC.

This clonotype has a count of ten or more. The chain uses TRBV6-5 and TRBJ1-5, with a possible D match to TRBD1 (5 bases). CDR3 size: 12 residues. V shed 9 bases and J shed 3 bases, with 9 bases lying between them. CDR1 is MNHEY, CDR2 SVGAGI, per germline. CDR3 amino acids: CARGLNNQPQHF. The CDR3 DNA is TGTGCCAGGGGACTGAACAATCAGCCCCAGCATTTT.

This clonotype was picked up many times. V and J are TRBV20-1 and TRBJ1-1; 7 nucleotides match TRBD1. CDR1 is DFQATT, CDR2 SNEGSKA, per germline (reference sequence). J was trimmed by 1 base and V by 5 bases; bases with no gene match: 13. The CDR3 is 16 residues long. In nucleotides, the CDR3 is TGCAGTGCTCCCCCGTCTTGGAAGGGGGCGAACACTGAAGCTTTCTTT. It is translated as CSAPPSWKGANTEAFF.

This rearrangement joins TRBV9 to TRBJ2-6; TRBD1 aligns across 9 bases. Germline loops: CDR1 SGDLS, CDR2 YYNGEE. The V segment lost 3 bases and the J segment 4 bases; nucleotides outside the gene matches: 5. The CDR3 is 16 residues long. CDR3 loop: CASSAQGARGANVLTF. In DNA, the CDR3 is TGTGCCAGCAGCGCACAGGGGGCGCGAGGGGCCAACGTCCTGACTTTC. The full variable domain, rest sourced from reference TRBV9 and TRBJ2-6, is DSGVTQTPKHLITATGQRVTLRCSPRSGDLSVYWYQQSLDQGLQFLIQYYNGEERAKGNILERFSAQQFPDLHSELNLSSLELGDSALYFCASSAQGARGANVLTFGAGSRLTVL.

This clonotype was seen many times. The J gene is TRBJ2-5, the V gene TRBV7-2; tentative D call: TRBD1 (7 bases). This CDR3 spans 15 amino acids. V was cut by 4 bases and J by 5 bases, with 17 bases left in between. CDR1 is SGHTA, CDR2 FQGNSA, per germline. CDR3 sequence: CASSYQGGGGETQYF. CDR3 nucleotide sequence: TGTGCCAGCAGCTACCAAGGAGGGGGCGGGGAGACCCAGTACTTC.

This clonotype has a count of ten or more. The rearrangement links TRBV27 to TRBJ1-6, with D unresolved. Germline V lookup: CDR1 MNHEY, CDR2 SMNVEV (reference sequence). With 3 bases removed from V and 6 bases from J, the gap between germline ends came to 9 bases. The CDR3 is 14 residues long. CDR3 DNA sequence: TGTGCCAGCAGTTTTGTACAGCTTAATTCACCCCTCCACTTT. This codes for CASSFVQLNSPLHF.

This clonotype was observed many times. The V and J genes are TRBV5-5 and TRBJ1-2; D gene unclear. Trimming cost V 3 bases and J 8 bases, with 14 bases left between them. The CDR3 length is 13 residues. Germline lookup yields CDR1 SGHKS and CDR2 YYEKEE (reference sequence). The CDR3 sequence: CASSSGGESGYTF. For the CDR3, the DNA is TGTGCCAGCAGCTCCGGCGGGGAATCCGGCTACACCTTC.

This clonotype has at least ten counts. The rearrangement uses TRBV6-1 and TRBJ2-5; D not resolved. Trimming shortened V by 7 bases and J by 2 bases, and 11 bases separated the two germline ends. The CDR3 is 13 amino acids. Germline loops: CDR1 MNHNS, CDR2 SASEGT. As DNA, the CDR3 is TGTGCCAGCATCTCAGTAGGGCAAGAGACCCAGTACTTC. Protein sequence: CASISVGQETQYF.

The sample holds many counts of this clonotype. The gene calls are TRBV29-1 and TRBJ1-4; D remains ambiguous. The CDR3 runs to 13 residues. Germline V gene sequence: CDR1 SQVTM, CDR2 ANQGSEA. V shed 0 bases and J shed 7 bases, with 9 bases lying between them. The CDR3 DNA sequence: TGCAGCGTTGAAGATTTCGGTGGTGAAAAACTGTTTTTT. This encodes CSVEDFGGEKLFF.

The table lists this clonotype with a count of one. It may be a read error: a sequence one base away is much more abundant. The rearrangement joins TRBV7-2 to TRBJ1-1; D is ambiguous. Looked up from germline, CDR1 is SGHTA and CDR2 is FQGNSA. The CDR3 is 12 residues long. Here the CDR3 reads CASSPKNTKAFF. CDR3 in DNA: TGTGCCAGCAGCCCTAAGAACACTAAAGCTTTCTTT.

This clonotype was counted many times. The chain uses TRBV20-1 and TRBJ2-3; no definite D call. Between the trimmed V and J ends, which lost 0 bases and 0 bases, there was a span of 7 bases. The CDR3 covers 14 residues. CDR1 and CDR2 from the germline V gene are DFQATT and SNEGSKA (reference sequence). CDR3 sequence: CSARDSESTDTQYF. CDR3 DNA: TGCAGTGCTAGAGATTCAGAAAGCACAGATACGCAGTATTTT.

This clonotype has just a few counts. The chain joins TRBV29-1 to TRBJ1-1, with D perhaps TRBD1 (5 bases). Per the germline V gene, CDR1 is SQVTM and CDR2 is ANQGSEA. The CDR3 runs 12 residues. V dropped 8 bases and J dropped 4 bases, with 14 bases sitting between them. The CDR3 loop reads CSSNRDGTEAFF. DNA for the CDR3: TGCAGCTCAAACCGGGACGGCACTGAAGCTTTCTTT.

This clonotype showed up many times. The chain couples TRBV12-3 or TRBV12-4 to TRBJ2-1; tentative D call: TRBD2 (6 bases). V shed 6 bases and J shed 6 bases, with 15 bases lying between them. CDR3 size: 14 residues. The CDR3 coding sequence is TGTGCCAGCAGCCCCGGGACTTATGCCAATGAGCAGTTCTTC. Its translation is CASSPGTYANEQFF.

This sequence joins TRBV19 and TRBJ1-5; D is unresolved. Trimming removed 6 bases from V and 3 bases from J, with 9 bases in between. CDR3 length equals 13 residues. The V gene's germline CDR1 is LNHDA and CDR2 SQIVND (reference sequence). The chain's CDR3 is CASRQVVNQPQHF. Written as DNA, the CDR3 is TGTGCCAGTAGGCAGGTAGTCAATCAGCCCCAGCATTTT.

This clonotype was observed at least ten times. The chain is built from TRBV7-7 and TRBJ2-7; D is possibly TRBD1 (6 bases). Trimming stripped 0 bases from V and 1 base from J, with 10 bases between. Germline V CDR1 and CDR2: SSHAT, FNYEAQ (reference sequence). This CDR3 contains 15 residues. The CDR3 coding sequence is TGTGCCAGCAGCTTAGCGTGGGGGCCGTCCTACGAGCAGTACTTC. Amino acid sequence: CASSLAWGPSYEQYF.

This clonotype showed up many times. CDR3 nucleotides: TGTGCCAGCAGCTTATACAGCTACAATGAGCAGTTCTTC. Translated: CASSLYSYNEQFF. This sequence joins TRBV7-6 and TRBJ2-1; D gene unclear. Trimming shortened V by 2 bases and J by 3 bases, and 5 bases separated the two germline ends. Germline CDR1 and CDR2: SGHVS and FNYEAQ. The CDR3 length is 13 residues.

On this clonotype itself: This sequence may be a read error, since a much larger clone differs from it by one base. This chain joins TRBV5-1 and TRBJ2-7, with 7 bases fitting TRBD2. Germline V gene sequence: CDR1 SGHRS, CDR2 YFSETQ. The V segment lost 4 bases and the J segment 6 bases; nucleotides outside the gene matches: 10. This CDR3 region has 14 residues. CDR3 DNA sequence: TGCGCCAGCAGCAGTCCTGAGGGGAGGGCCGAGCAGTACTTC. This gives the protein CASSSPEGRAEQYF.

This clonotype was recorded many times. The genes are TRBV7-8 and TRBJ2-2; 8 bases line up with TRBD1. The trim removed 3 bases at V and 4 bases at J, leaving 16 bases unmatched. The CDR3 is 19 amino acids. The germline V gene has CDR1 SGHVS and CDR2 FQNEAQ. The CDR3 reads CASSFLRSRRQGSTGELFF. The CDR3 region has the DNA TGTGCCAGCAGCTTCCTACGGTCCCGGAGACAGGGGAGCACCGGGGAGCTGTTTTTT. Full variable domain (outside the CDR3, taken from reference TRBV7-8 and TRBJ2-2): GAGVSQSPRYKVAKRGQDVALRCDPISGHVSLFWYQQALGQGPEFLTYFQNEAQLDKSGLPSDRFFAERPEGSVSTLKIQRTQQEDSAVYLCASSFLRSRRQGSTGELFFGEGSRLTVL.

The table lists this clonotype with a few counts. The rearrangement uses TRBV5-6 and TRBJ2-2; no reliable D call. The CDR3 is 15 amino acids. V lost 5 bases and J lost 6, with 17 bases in between. The germline V gene encodes CDR1 SGHDT and CDR2 YYEEEE. CDR3: CASSMGKGMAGELFF. CDR3 nucleotide sequence: TGTGCCAGCAGTATGGGAAAAGGGATGGCCGGGGAGCTGTTTTTT.